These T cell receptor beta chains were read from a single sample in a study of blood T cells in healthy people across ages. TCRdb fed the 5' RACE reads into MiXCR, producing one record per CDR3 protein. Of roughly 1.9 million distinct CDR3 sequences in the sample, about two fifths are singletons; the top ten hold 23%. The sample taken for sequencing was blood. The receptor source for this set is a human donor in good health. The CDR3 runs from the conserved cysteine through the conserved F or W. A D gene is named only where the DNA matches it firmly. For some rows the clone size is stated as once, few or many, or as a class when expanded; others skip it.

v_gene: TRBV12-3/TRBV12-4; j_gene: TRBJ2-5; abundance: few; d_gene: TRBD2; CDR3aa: CASSFGREYETQYF; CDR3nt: TGTGCCAGCAGTTTTGGGAGGGAATACGAGACCCAGTACTTC
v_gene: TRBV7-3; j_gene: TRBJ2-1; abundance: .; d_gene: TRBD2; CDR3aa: CASSILTSGGANEQFF; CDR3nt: TGTGCCAGCAGCATACTAACTAGCGGGGGGGCCAATGAGCAGTTCTTC
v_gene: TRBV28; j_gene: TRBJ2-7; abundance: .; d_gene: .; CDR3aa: CASVGGPGFYEQYF; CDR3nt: TGTGCCAGCGTAGGGGGTCCTGGGTTCTACGAGCAGTACTTC
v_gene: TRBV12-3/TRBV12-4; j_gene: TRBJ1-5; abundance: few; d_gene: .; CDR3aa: CASSLNGLDNQPQHF; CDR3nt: TGTGCCAGCAGCCTCAATGGGTTGGACAATCAGCCCCAGCATTTT
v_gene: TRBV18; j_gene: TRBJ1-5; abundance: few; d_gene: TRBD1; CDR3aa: CASSRGTGANQPQHF; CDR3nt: TGTGCCAGCTCGCGCGGGACAGGAGCTAATCAGCCCCAGCATTTT
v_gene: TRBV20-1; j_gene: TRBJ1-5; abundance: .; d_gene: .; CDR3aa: CSAGRMGQPQHF; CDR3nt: TGCAGTGCTGGAAGGATGGGTCAGCCCCAGCATTTT
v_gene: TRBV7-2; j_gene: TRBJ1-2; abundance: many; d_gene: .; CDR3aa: CASSPAGLEGYTF; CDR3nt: TGTGCCAGCAGCCCTGCGGGGTTGGAAGGCTACACCTTC
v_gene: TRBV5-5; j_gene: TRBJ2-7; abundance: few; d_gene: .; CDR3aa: CASSFMTANPEQYF; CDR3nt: TGTGCCAGCAGCTTCATGACAGCAAATCCCGAGCAGTACTTC
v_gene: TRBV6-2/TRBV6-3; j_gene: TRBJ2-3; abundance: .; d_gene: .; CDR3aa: CASSYGHSTDTQYF; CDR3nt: TGTGCCAGCAGTTACGGGCATTCCACAGATACGCAGTATTTT
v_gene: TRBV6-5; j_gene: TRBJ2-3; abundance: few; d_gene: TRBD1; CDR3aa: CASSSRDRTYTDTQYF; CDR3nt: TGTGCCAGCAGTTCTCGGGACAGAACCTACACAGATACGCAGTATTTT
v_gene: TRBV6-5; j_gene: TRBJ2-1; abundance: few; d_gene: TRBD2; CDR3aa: CASSTLAGLSYNEQFF; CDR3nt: TGTGCCAGCAGTACATTAGCGGGGTTATCCTACAATGAGCAGTTCTTC
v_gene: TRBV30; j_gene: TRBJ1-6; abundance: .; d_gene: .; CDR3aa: CAWSVGNSPLHF; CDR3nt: TGTGCCTGGAGTGTGGGGAATTCACCCCTCCACTTT
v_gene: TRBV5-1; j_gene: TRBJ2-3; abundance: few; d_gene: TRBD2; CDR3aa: CASSGGTSGGTDTQYF; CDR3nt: TGCGCCAGCAGCGGAGGGACTAGCGGGGGCACAGATACGCAGTATTTT
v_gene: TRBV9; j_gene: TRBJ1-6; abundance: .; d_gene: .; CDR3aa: CASSVDPGSPLHF; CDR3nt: TGTGCCAGCAGCGTAGACCCTGGTTCACCCCTCCACTTT
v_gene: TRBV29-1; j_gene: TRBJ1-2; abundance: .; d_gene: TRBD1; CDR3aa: CSVNRQGSFGYGYTF; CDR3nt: TGCAGCGTGAACAGACAGGGATCCTTCGGGTATGGCTACACCTTC
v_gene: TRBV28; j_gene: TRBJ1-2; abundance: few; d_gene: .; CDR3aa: CASTPLTANNYGYTF; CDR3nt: TGTGCCAGCACCCCATTGACAGCTAATAACTATGGCTACACCTTC
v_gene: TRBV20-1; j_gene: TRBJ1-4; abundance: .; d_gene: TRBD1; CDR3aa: CSARGTGRATNEKLFF; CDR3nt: TGCAGTGCTAGGGGGACAGGCCGTGCAACTAATGAAAAACTGTTTTTT
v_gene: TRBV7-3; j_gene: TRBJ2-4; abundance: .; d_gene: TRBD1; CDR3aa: CASSLGVSGGKNIQYF; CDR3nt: TGTGCCAGCAGCTTAGGGGTCTCAGGGGGCAAAAACATTCAGTACTTC
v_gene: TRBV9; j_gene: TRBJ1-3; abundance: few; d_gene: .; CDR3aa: CASSVTGTVGNTIYF; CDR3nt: TGTGCCAGCAGCGTTACCGGGACGGTTGGAAACACCATATATTTT
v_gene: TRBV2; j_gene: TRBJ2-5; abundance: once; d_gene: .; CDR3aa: CASRTISGTQYF; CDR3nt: TGTGCCAGCAGGACCATCTCGGGGACCCAGTACTTC
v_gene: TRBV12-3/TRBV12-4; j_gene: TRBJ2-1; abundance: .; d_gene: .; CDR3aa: CASANNEQFF; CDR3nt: TGTGCCAGCGCGAACAATGAGCAGTTCTTC
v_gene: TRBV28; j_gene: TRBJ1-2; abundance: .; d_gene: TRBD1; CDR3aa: CASRPGQGLVSYTF; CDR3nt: TGTGCCAGCAGGCCGGGACAGGGACTCGTTAGCTACACCTTC
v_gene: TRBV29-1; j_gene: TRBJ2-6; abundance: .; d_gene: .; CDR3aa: CSVDFLESGANVLTF; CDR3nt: TGCAGCGTTGACTTTTTAGAATCTGGGGCCAACGTCCTGACTTTC
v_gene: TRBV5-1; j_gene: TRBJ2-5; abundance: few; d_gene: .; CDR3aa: CASSLVSGVGETQYF; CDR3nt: TGCGCCAGCAGCTTGGTTTCGGGGGTAGGGGAGACCCAGTACTTC
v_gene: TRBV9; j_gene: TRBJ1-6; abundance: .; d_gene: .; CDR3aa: CASRRDSYNSPLHF; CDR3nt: TGTGCCAGCAGAAGGGACTCCTATAATTCACCCCTCCACTTT
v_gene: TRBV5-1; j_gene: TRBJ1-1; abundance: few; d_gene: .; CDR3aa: CASSLEQKTEAFF; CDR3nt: TGCGCCAGCAGCTTGGAACAGAAAACTGAAGCTTTCTTT
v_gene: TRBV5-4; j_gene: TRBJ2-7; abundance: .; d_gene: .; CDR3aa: CASSPVDPTGPDEQYF; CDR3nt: TGTGCCAGCAGCCCAGTCGACCCGACAGGCCCGGACGAGCAGTACTTC
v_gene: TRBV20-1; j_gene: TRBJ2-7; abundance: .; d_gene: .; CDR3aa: CSARKQAGSYEQYF; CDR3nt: TGCAGTGCTAGGAAACAAGCAGGGTCCTACGAGCAGTACTTC
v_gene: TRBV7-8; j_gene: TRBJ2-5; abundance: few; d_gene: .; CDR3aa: CASSRSWRQETQYF; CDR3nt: TGTGCCAGCAGCCGAAGTTGGCGCCAAGAGACCCAGTACTTC
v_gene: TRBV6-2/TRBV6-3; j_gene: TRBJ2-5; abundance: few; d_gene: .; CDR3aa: CASSHKTAGAIQETQYF; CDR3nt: TGTGCCAGCAGTCATAAGACCGCAGGGGCGATCCAAGAGACCCAGTACTTC
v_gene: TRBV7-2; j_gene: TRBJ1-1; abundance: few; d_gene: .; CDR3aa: CASSPGRGAVKAFF; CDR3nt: TGTGCCAGCAGCCCGGGAAGGGGCGCGGTTAAAGCTTTCTTT
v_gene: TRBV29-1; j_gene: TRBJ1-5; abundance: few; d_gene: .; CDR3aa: CSVEAGYNQPQHF; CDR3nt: TGCAGCGTTGAGGCAGGGTACAATCAGCCCCAGCATTTT
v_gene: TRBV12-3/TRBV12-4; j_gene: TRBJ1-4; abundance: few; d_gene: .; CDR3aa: CASSSVRHGNEKLFF; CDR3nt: TGTGCCAGCAGTTCGGTCCGGCACGGTAATGAAAAACTGTTTTTT
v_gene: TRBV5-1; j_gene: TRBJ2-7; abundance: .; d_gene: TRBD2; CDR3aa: CASSYPASGAYEQYF; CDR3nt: TGCGCCAGCAGCTATCCCGCTAGCGGGGCCTACGAGCAGTACTTC
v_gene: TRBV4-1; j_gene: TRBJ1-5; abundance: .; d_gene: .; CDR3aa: CASSENEGQQPQHF; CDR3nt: TGCGCCAGCAGCGAAAACGAGGGCCAGCAGCCCCAGCATTTT
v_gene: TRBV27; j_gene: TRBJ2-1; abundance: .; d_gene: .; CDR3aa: CASSLSGGRWTCNEQFF; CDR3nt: TGTGCCAGCAGCTTATCTGGGGGGAGGTGGACTTGCAATGAGCAGTTCTTC
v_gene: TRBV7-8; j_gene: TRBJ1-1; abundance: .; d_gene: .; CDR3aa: CAGSLTGVTEAFF; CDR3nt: TGTGCCGGCAGCTTAACGGGTGTCACTGAAGCTTTCTTT
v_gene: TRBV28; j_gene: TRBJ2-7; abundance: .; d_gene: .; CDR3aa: CASSDHGRGKQYF; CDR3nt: TGTGCCAGCAGCGACCATGGCAGGGGCAAGCAGTACTTC
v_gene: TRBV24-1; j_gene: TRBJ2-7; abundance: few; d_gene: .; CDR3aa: CATSDPTGPSYEQYF; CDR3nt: TGTGCCACCAGTGACCCCACAGGCCCCTCCTACGAGCAGTACTTC
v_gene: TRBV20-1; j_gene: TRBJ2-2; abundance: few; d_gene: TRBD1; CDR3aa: CSARRSGTGVSAGELFF; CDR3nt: TGCAGTGCTAGAAGGTCCGGGACAGGGGTGTCCGCCGGGGAGCTGTTTTTT
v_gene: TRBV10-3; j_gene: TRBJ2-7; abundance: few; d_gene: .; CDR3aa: CAISRTSTSSYEQYF; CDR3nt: TGTGCCATCAGTCGGACTTCTACTAGCTCCTACGAGCAGTACTTC
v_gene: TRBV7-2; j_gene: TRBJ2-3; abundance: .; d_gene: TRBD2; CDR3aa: CASSLVRQRGAGDTQYF; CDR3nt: TGTGCCAGCAGCTTAGTTAGGCAGCGGGGGGCGGGAGATACGCAGTATTTT
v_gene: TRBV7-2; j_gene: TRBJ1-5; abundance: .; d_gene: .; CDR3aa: CASSVGQRYQPQHF; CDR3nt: TGTGCCAGCAGCGTAGGGCAGAGGTATCAGCCCCAGCATTTT
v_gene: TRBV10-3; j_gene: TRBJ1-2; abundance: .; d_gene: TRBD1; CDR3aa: CAISEDSGTGVYGYTF; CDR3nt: TGTGCCATCAGTGAGGATTCCGGGACAGGGGTCTATGGCTACACCTTC
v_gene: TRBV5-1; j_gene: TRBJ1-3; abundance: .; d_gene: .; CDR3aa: CASSLTDWDTIYF; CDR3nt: TGCGCCAGCAGCTTGACGGATTGGGACACCATATATTTT
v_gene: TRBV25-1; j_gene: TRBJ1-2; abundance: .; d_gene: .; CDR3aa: CASSEEGPNYGYTF; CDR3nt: TGTGCCAGCAGTGAAGAAGGACCTAACTATGGCTACACCTTC
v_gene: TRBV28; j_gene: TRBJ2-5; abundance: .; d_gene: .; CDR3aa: CASSLVDRSETQYF; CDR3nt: TGTGCCAGCAGTTTGGTCGACAGGTCTGAGACCCAGTACTTC
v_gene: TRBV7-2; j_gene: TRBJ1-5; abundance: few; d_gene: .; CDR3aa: CASSQSRDTTRGQPQHF; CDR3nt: TGTGCCAGCAGCCAGAGCCGGGACACTACACGCGGTCAGCCCCAGCATTTT